This TCR beta chain derives from a study of T cell responses to AZD1222 COVID-19 vaccine. A remark on this clone: The target antigen is unknown.

Assay used: immunoSEQ multiplex PCR; TCRdb lists only in-frame clones, some missing. This table has 200,000 to 250,000 clones, around 94% appearing once. Study outcomes and limitations: A reported finding is that nearly half of spike-specific TCRs target unmutated variant regions. It was only after the peak T cell response that any repertoires were sampled. Two doses of AZD1222 preceded a rise in Spike-specific TCR breadth and depth.

CDR3 size: 20 residues. The ends lost 0 bases at V and 0 bases at J; junction bases unmatched: 6. The germline gives CDR1 SNHLY, CDR2 FYNNEI. The V call is TRBV2, the J call TRBJ2-1, with 15 bases lining up with TRBD2. The source is an adult who received the MenACWY meningococcal vaccine as a control. The sequences come from peripheral blood, collected 28 days after the second dose of the MenACWY control vaccine. CDR3 bases: TGTGCCAGCAGTGAAGCGCTTGGACTAGCGGGGGGGAGCTCCTACAATGAGCAGTTCTTC. Protein sequence: CASSEALGLAGGSSYNEQFF.